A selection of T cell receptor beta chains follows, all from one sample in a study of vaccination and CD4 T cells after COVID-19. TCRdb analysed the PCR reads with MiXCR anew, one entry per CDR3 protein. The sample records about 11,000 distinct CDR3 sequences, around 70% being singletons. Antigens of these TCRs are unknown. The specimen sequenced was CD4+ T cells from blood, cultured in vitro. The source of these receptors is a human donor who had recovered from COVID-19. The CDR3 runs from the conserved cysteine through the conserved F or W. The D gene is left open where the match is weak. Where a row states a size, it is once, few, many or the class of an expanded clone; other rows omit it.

cdr3_aa: CAISEYDNYGYTF
cdr3_nt: TGTGCCATCAGTGAGTACGATAACTATGGCTACACCTTC
d_call: NA
clone_size: NA
j_call: TRBJ1-2
v_call: TRBV10-3

cdr3_aa: CATTAPGAQPQHF
cdr3_nt: TGTGCCACCACCGCGCCGGGGGCTCAGCCCCAGCATTTT
d_call: NA
clone_size: NA
j_call: TRBJ1-5
v_call: TRBV15

cdr3_aa: CASSQVGQGARGYTF
cdr3_nt: TGCGCCAGCAGCCAAGTAGGGCAGGGGGCGAGGGGCTACACCTTC
d_call: TRBD1
clone_size: NA
j_call: TRBJ1-2
v_call: TRBV4-1

cdr3_aa: CATGTVNQPQHF
cdr3_nt: TGTGCCACCGGGACAGTCAATCAGCCCCAGCATTTT
d_call: TRBD1
clone_size: NA
j_call: TRBJ1-5
v_call: TRBV9

cdr3_aa: CAGRQFMNTEAFF
cdr3_nt: TGTGCCGGCCGACAGTTTATGAACACTGAAGCTTTCTTT
d_call: NA
clone_size: few
j_call: TRBJ1-1
v_call: TRBV6-1

cdr3_aa: CSAANPSNQPQHF
cdr3_nt: TGCAGTGCTGCGAATCCTAGCAATCAGCCCCAGCATTTT
d_call: NA
clone_size: NA
j_call: TRBJ1-5
v_call: TRBV20-1

cdr3_aa: CASSLPSGRPGAEAFF
cdr3_nt: TGTGCCAGCAGCCTGCCCTCGGGGCGCCCAGGGGCTGAAGCTTTCTTT
d_call: NA
clone_size: NA
j_call: TRBJ1-1
v_call: TRBV28

cdr3_aa: CASSLFGDGSLNQPQHF
cdr3_nt: TGTGCCAGCAGTTTATTCGGGGACGGCTCCCTCAATCAGCCCCAGCATTTT
d_call: NA
clone_size: once
j_call: TRBJ1-5
v_call: TRBV27

cdr3_aa: CSVVVYSGQPQHF
cdr3_nt: TGCAGCGTTGTGGTTTATTCGGGTCAGCCCCAGCATTTT
d_call: NA
clone_size: NA
j_call: TRBJ1-5
v_call: TRBV29-1

cdr3_aa: CASMTAINQPQHF
cdr3_nt: TGTGCCAGCATGACAGCTATCAATCAGCCCCAGCATTTT
d_call: NA
clone_size: NA
j_call: TRBJ1-5
v_call: TRBV28

cdr3_aa: CASSNFGSGSNQPQHF
cdr3_nt: TGTGCCAGCAGTAATTTTGGGTCGGGTAGCAATCAGCCCCAGCATTTT
d_call: NA
clone_size: NA
j_call: TRBJ1-5
v_call: TRBV6-1

cdr3_aa: CATSRDGGTGKSYEQYF
cdr3_nt: TGTGCCACCAGCAGAGATGGGGGGACAGGGAAATCTTACGAGCAGTACTTC
d_call: TRBD1
clone_size: NA
j_call: TRBJ2-7
v_call: TRBV15

cdr3_aa: CASSDHSPNQPQHF
cdr3_nt: TGTGCCAGCAGTGACCACAGCCCCAATCAGCCCCAGCATTTT
d_call: NA
clone_size: NA
j_call: TRBJ1-5
v_call: TRBV25-1

cdr3_aa: CASRPDTGYLRDPNNSPLHF
cdr3_nt: TGTGCCAGCAGGCCCGACACCGGATACCTTCGAGACCCTAATAATTCACCCCTCCACTTT
d_call: NA
clone_size: NA
j_call: TRBJ1-6
v_call: TRBV12-3/TRBV12-4

cdr3_aa: CSAPDRQASNQPQHF
cdr3_nt: TGCAGTGCCCCCGATCGACAGGCCAGCAATCAGCCCCAGCATTTT
d_call: NA
clone_size: NA
j_call: TRBJ1-5
v_call: TRBV20-1

cdr3_aa: CSARPRAYEQYF
cdr3_nt: TGCAGTGCTAGACCCAGGGCCTACGAGCAGTACTTC
d_call: NA
clone_size: few
j_call: TRBJ2-7
v_call: TRBV20-1

cdr3_aa: CASSTRTSGRGNTQYF
cdr3_nt: TGTGCCAGCAGCACCCGGACTAGCGGGAGGGGAAATACGCAGTATTTT
d_call: TRBD2
clone_size: NA
j_call: TRBJ2-3
v_call: TRBV7-2

cdr3_aa: CSARDRASALSDEQFF
cdr3_nt: TGCAGTGCTAGAGATCGGGCTAGCGCCTTAAGCGATGAGCAGTTCTTC
d_call: NA
clone_size: NA
j_call: TRBJ2-1
v_call: TRBV20-1

cdr3_aa: CASSPFPRQGLVTEAFF
cdr3_nt: TGTGCCAGCAGCCCCTTCCCCCGACAGGGACTAGTCACTGAAGCTTTCTTT
d_call: TRBD1
clone_size: few
j_call: TRBJ1-1
v_call: TRBV7-2

cdr3_aa: CSVSQSNTEAFF
cdr3_nt: TGCAGCGTTAGCCAGTCGAACACTGAAGCTTTCTTT
d_call: NA
clone_size: NA
j_call: TRBJ1-1
v_call: TRBV29-1

cdr3_aa: CASSSTGALVGSNQPQHF
cdr3_nt: TGTGCCAGCAGTTCCACCGGGGCCCTTGTAGGGAGCAATCAGCCCCAGCATTTT
d_call: NA
clone_size: NA
j_call: TRBJ1-5
v_call: TRBV6-5

cdr3_aa: CASSLKGRGHYNEQFF
cdr3_nt: TGTGCCAGCAGCTTAAAAGGCAGGGGCCACTACAATGAGCAGTTCTTC
d_call: NA
clone_size: NA
j_call: TRBJ2-1
v_call: TRBV7-3

cdr3_aa: CASSSRNQPQHF
cdr3_nt: TGTGCCAGCAGCTCCAGAAATCAGCCCCAGCATTTT
d_call: NA
clone_size: NA
j_call: TRBJ1-5
v_call: TRBV7-2

cdr3_aa: CASSYRVNSNQPQHF
cdr3_nt: TGTGCCAGCAGTTACAGGGTTAATAGCAATCAGCCCCAGCATTTT
d_call: NA
clone_size: NA
j_call: TRBJ1-5
v_call: TRBV6-5

cdr3_aa: CASSRVTPEQYF
cdr3_nt: TGTGCCAGCAGTCGGGTTACCCCCGAGCAGTACTTC
d_call: NA
clone_size: NA
j_call: TRBJ2-7
v_call: TRBV6-2/TRBV6-3

cdr3_aa: CASSGIGLQPQHF
cdr3_nt: TGTGCCAGCAGCGGAATTGGGCTGCAGCCCCAGCATTTT
d_call: NA
clone_size: NA
j_call: TRBJ1-5
v_call: TRBV7-9

cdr3_aa: CASSYEEGSPLHF
cdr3_nt: TGTGCCAGCAGTTACGAGGAGGGATCACCCCTCCACTTT
d_call: NA
clone_size: NA
j_call: TRBJ1-6
v_call: TRBV6-5

cdr3_aa: CASSPAVGVETQYF
cdr3_nt: TGTGCCAGCAGCCCAGCCGTGGGTGTGGAGACCCAGTACTTC
d_call: NA
clone_size: once
j_call: TRBJ2-5
v_call: TRBV7-2

cdr3_aa: CASTRAAAVSTGAFF
cdr3_nt: TGTGCCAGCACCAGGGCCGCGGCCGTAAGTACTGGAGCTTTCTTT
d_call: NA
clone_size: NA
j_call: TRBJ1-1
v_call: TRBV6-1

cdr3_aa: CSAQDGSYNSPLHF
cdr3_nt: TGCAGTGCCCAGGACGGGTCCTATAATTCACCCCTCCACTTT
d_call: NA
clone_size: NA
j_call: TRBJ1-6
v_call: TRBV20-1

cdr3_aa: CASSQPGRGSNQPQHF
cdr3_nt: TGTGCCAGCAGTCAGCCAGGACGAGGTAGCAATCAGCCCCAGCATTTT
d_call: NA
clone_size: once
j_call: TRBJ1-5
v_call: TRBV6-1

cdr3_aa: CSARRYGDGYTF
cdr3_nt: TGCAGTGCTAGACGCTATGGCGATGGCTACACCTTC
d_call: NA
clone_size: NA
j_call: TRBJ1-2
v_call: TRBV20-1

cdr3_aa: CASSLVKGGVAGYTF
cdr3_nt: TGTGCCAGCAGCTTAGTCAAGGGGGGGGTTGCTGGCTACACCTTC
d_call: NA
clone_size: NA
j_call: TRBJ1-2
v_call: TRBV7-9

cdr3_aa: CSARGEGRETQYF
cdr3_nt: TGCAGTGCTAGAGGTGAAGGCAGGGAGACCCAGTACTTC
d_call: NA
clone_size: NA
j_call: TRBJ2-5
v_call: TRBV20-1

cdr3_aa: CSASRQGDTEAFF
cdr3_nt: TGCAGTGCTAGCCGACAGGGGGACACTGAAGCTTTCTTT
d_call: TRBD1
clone_size: NA
j_call: TRBJ1-1
v_call: TRBV20-1

cdr3_aa: CSVVGQGHNEQFF
cdr3_nt: TGCAGCGTTGTTGGCCAGGGTCACAATGAGCAGTTCTTC
d_call: NA
clone_size: NA
j_call: TRBJ2-1
v_call: TRBV29-1

cdr3_aa: CASSLRAQETQYF
cdr3_nt: TGTGCCAGCAGCTTACGGGCGCAAGAGACCCAGTACTTC
d_call: NA
clone_size: NA
j_call: TRBJ2-5
v_call: TRBV7-9

cdr3_aa: CASSSTGTNTEAFF
cdr3_nt: TGTGCCAGCAGTTCGACAGGGACGAACACTGAAGCTTTCTTT
d_call: TRBD1
clone_size: NA
j_call: TRBJ1-1
v_call: TRBV6-5

cdr3_aa: CASSRTDTYEQYF
cdr3_nt: TGTGCCAGCAGTCGGACAGACACCTACGAGCAGTACTTC
d_call: NA
clone_size: NA
j_call: TRBJ2-7
v_call: TRBV27

cdr3_aa: CASIGAYEQYF
cdr3_nt: TGTGCCAGCATAGGTGCCTACGAGCAGTACTTC
d_call: NA
clone_size: NA
j_call: TRBJ2-7
v_call: TRBV6-4